This TCR beta chain was found in a study of radiotherapy plus CTLA-4 blockade in lung cancer. The table came from immunoSEQ multiplex PCR; TCRdb's copy has only in-frame clones and leaves some out. The data hold about 97,000 clones, with roughly 74% observed a single time. This receptor was taken from a human donor with non-small cell lung cancer who had a partial response to radiotherapy plus ipilimumab. Some clones in this sample may be carry-over from other donors' samples. The sample consisted of peripheral blood, taken from a patient treated with radiotherapy plus ipilimumab.

CDR3 loop: CASSWAPGTYEQYF. The DNA for the CDR3 is TGTGCCAGCAGCTGGGCCCCAGGGACCTACGAGCAGTACTTC. The V gene is TRBV5-5, the J gene TRBJ2-7; possibly TRBD1 for D (5 bases). This CDR3 is built from 14 residues. Germline V gene sequence: CDR1 SGHKS, CDR2 YYEKEE (reference sequence). The V end lost 3 bases, the J end lost 2 bases, and 12 bases lay between the germline ends.